This TCR beta chain was identified in a study of beta chain features in type 1 diabetes. Of the isolated RNA, all was reverse transcribed, and so the sequenced material was expressed TCRB transcripts. The table came from immunoSEQ multiplex PCR; TCRdb's copy has only in-frame clones and leaves some out. The table shows over 150,000 clones, with 10% occurring only once. General study results and limits: Significant though moderate, a shortening of TCRB CDR3s appeared in all four CD4+ subsets of Type 1 diabetes patients.

This clone was observed a handful of times. What it binds is unknown. The CDR3 sequence is 15 residues long. The V and J ends lost 0 bases and 4 bases respectively, with 9 bases between them. Germline assignment: CDR1 MGHRA and CDR2 YSYEKL. The clonotype originates from a man aged 25-45 years with type 1 diabetes. Sequences were obtained from central memory CD4+ T cells from blood. The V call is TRBV4-1, the J call TRBJ1-4; TRBD1 is a possible D gene (6 bases). CDR3 DNA sequence: TGCGCCAGCAGCCAAGAGGACAGCTTTAATGAAAAACTGTTTTTT. Its translation is CASSQEDSFNEKLFF.